This section outlines one T cell receptor beta chain sequence together with its context. Antigen unknown. Treatment defined: approximately 11-day PBMC culture with coronavirus spike peptide pools or control peptides (ViraFEST assay). In the ViraFEST assay, peptide-pool expansion preceded TCR sequencing of expanded clonotypes. Between the trimmed V and J ends, which lost 5 bases and 1 base, there was a span of 11 bases. The CDR3 has 15 amino acids. Germline values: CDR1 SNHLY, CDR2 FYNNEI. Cultured CD4+ T-cell DNA underwent Oncomine TCR Beta short-read sequencing. After culture, CD4+ T cells served as the source for genomic DNA extraction. TCRdb redid the calling of the PCR reads with MiXCR, one entry per CDR3 protein. The sample yields more than 15,000 distinct CDR3 sequences, 40% to 50% seen once. This record belongs to a study of vaccination and CD4 T cells after COVID-19. Study context: Stimulation of cells relied on overlapping spike peptides derived from SARS-CoV-2, HCoV-NL63, HCoV-OC43 and HCoV-229E.

The chain couples TRBV2 to TRBJ2-2; no firm D call. The sequenced sample was CD4+ T cells from blood, cultured in vitro. The sequence was obtained from a human donor who had recovered from COVID-19. CDR3 sequence (DNA): TGTGCCAGCAGTCCACTACTGGGGAACACCGGGGAGCTGTTTTTT. As protein: CASSPLLGNTGELFF. Full variable domain (rest looked up from reference TRBV2 and TRBJ2-2): EPEVTQTPSHQVTQMGQEVILRCVPISNHLYFYWYRQILGQKVEFLVSFYNNEISEKSEIFDDQFSVERPDGSNFTLKIRSTKLEDSAMYFCASSPLLGNTGELFFGEGSRLTVL.